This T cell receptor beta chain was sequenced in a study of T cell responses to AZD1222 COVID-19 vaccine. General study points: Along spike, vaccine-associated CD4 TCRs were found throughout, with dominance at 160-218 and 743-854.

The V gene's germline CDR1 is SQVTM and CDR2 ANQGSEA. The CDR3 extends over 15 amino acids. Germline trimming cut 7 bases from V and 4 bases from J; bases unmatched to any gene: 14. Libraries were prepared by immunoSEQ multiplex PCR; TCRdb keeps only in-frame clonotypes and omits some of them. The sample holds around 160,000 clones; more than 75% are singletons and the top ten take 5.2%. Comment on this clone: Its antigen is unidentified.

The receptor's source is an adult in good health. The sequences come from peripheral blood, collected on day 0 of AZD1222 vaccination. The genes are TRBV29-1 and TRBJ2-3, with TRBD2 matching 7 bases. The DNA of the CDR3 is TGCAGCGGGGCGTCTAGCGGAAAAGCCCCAGATACGCAGTATTTT. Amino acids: CSGASSGKAPDTQYF.